The rows below give T cell receptor beta chains drawn from one sample of a study of CD8 T cells in Susac syndrome. TCRdb independently ran MiXCR on the immunoSEQ multiplex PCR reads; one entry per CDR3 protein. Seen here are over 300,000 distinct CDR3 sequences, roughly 94% observed once, and the top ten hold roughly 0.059%. The sequenced material came from CD4+ T cells from PBMCs. The receptors here all came from a human donor with multiple sclerosis. CDR3s include the opening cysteine and the closing phenylalanine or tryptophan. D genes are given only for firm matches. Rows give clone size only sometimes, using once, few, many, or a class for an expanded clone.

V gene	clone size	D gene	J gene	CDR3 length	CDR3 protein	CDR3 DNA
TRBV12-5	-	-	TRBJ2-1	12	CASGLWDNEQFF	TGTGCTAGTGGTTTGTGGGACAATGAGCAGTTCTTC
TRBV30	-	-	TRBJ1-1	14	CAWRGGQLNTEAFF	TGTGCCTGGAGGGGCGGACAGCTGAACACTGAAGCTTTCTTT
TRBV3-1	-	TRBD2	TRBJ2-1	18	CASSQEGLAGEVYNEQFF	TGTGCCAGCAGCCAAGAAGGGCTAGCGGGAGAAGTATACAATGAGCAGTTCTTC
TRBV2	-	TRBD1	TRBJ2-6	16	CASSGTGGYGANVLTF	TGTGCCAGCAGTGGGACAGGGGGGTACGGGGCCAACGTCCTGACTTTC
TRBV23-1	-	-	TRBJ1-1	13	CASSHWRNTEAFF	TGCGCCAGCAGTCATTGGAGGAACACTGAAGCTTTCTTT
TRBV29-1	-	TRBD2	TRBJ2-1	14	CSVKGLAGYNEQFF	TGCAGCGTCAAGGGACTAGCGGGTTACAATGAGCAGTTCTTC
TRBV3-1	-	-	TRBJ1-6	14	CASSPGQTNSPLHF	TGTGCCAGCAGCCCCGGACAGACCAATTCACCCCTCCACTTT
TRBV20-1	-	TRBD2	TRBJ2-7	15	CSATSLAGGSGEQYF	TGCAGTGCTACATCTCTAGCGGGAGGTAGTGGAGAGCAGTACTTC
TRBV20-1	-	-	TRBJ2-1	16	CSARIRLGSFSNEQFF	TGCAGTGCTAGAATCCGACTAGGGAGTTTTAGCAATGAGCAGTTCTTC
TRBV7-8	-	TRBD1	TRBJ1-3	17	CASSLVSRQGAGNTIYF	TGTGCCAGCAGCTTAGTCTCGCGGCAGGGGGCTGGAAACACCATATATTTT
TRBV27	-	-	TRBJ2-1	16	CASSPARTYDFGEQFF	TGTGCCAGCAGCCCTGCACGTACATACGATTTTGGTGAGCAGTTCTTC
TRBV3-1	few	-	TRBJ1-3	15	CASSQDWGAGNTIYF	TGTGCCAGCAGCCAAGACTGGGGCGCTGGAAACACCATATATTTT
TRBV12-3/TRBV12-4	-	-	TRBJ1-3	15	CASSSDTRSGNTIYF	TGTGCCAGCAGCTCGGACACCCGCTCTGGAAACACCATATATTTT
TRBV7-6	-	-	TRBJ2-1	14	CASSVTRLYNEQFF	TGTGCCAGCAGCGTGACTAGATTATACAATGAGCAGTTCTTC
TRBV7-3	-	-	TRBJ2-1	14	CASSAAGNYNEQFF	TGTGCCAGCAGCGCCGCCGGGAACTACAATGAGCAGTTCTTC
TRBV6-5	-	TRBD2	TRBJ2-1	21	CASSYSGLAFPGLSSYNEQFF	TGTGCCAGCAGTTACTCGGGACTAGCCTTCCCTGGGCTAAGCTCCTACAATGAGCAGTTCTTC
TRBV12-3/TRBV12-4	-	-	TRBJ2-7	14	CASSADGQRDEQYF	TGTGCCAGCAGCGCTGATGGACAGCGGGACGAGCAGTACTTC
TRBV7-8	-	-	TRBJ1-5	15	CASSPPSRGGQPQHF	TGTGCCAGCAGTCCCCCCTCGAGAGGGGGACAGCCCCAGCATTTT
TRBV2	-	TRBD2	TRBJ2-3	16	CASRETSGGPGVTQYF	TGTGCCAGCAGGGAGACTAGCGGGGGGCCAGGGGTTACGCAGTATTTT
TRBV7-2	-	-	TRBJ1-1	13	CASTQGRTTEAFF	TGTGCCAGCACCCAAGGCCGGACGACTGAAGCTTTCTTT
TRBV15	-	-	TRBJ1-1	15	CATSRDHTGNTEAFF	TGTGCCACCAGCAGAGATCACACAGGGAACACTGAAGCTTTCTTT
TRBV7-2	-	-	TRBJ2-3	14	CASSLGTQAETQYF	TGTGCCAGCAGCCTTGGGACGCAAGCCGAGACGCAGTATTTT
TRBV24-1	-	TRBD2	TRBJ2-1	13	CATSGAGDNEQFF	TGTGCCACCAGTGGCGCGGGAGACAATGAGCAGTTCTTC
TRBV30	-	-	TRBJ1-3	15	CAWSVDTGQQYTIYF	TGTGCCTGGAGTGTGGACACAGGACAGCAATACACCATATATTTT
TRBV20-1	-	-	TRBJ1-1	13	CSGGVQMNTEAFF	TGCAGTGGAGGTGTGCAGATGAACACTGAAGCTTTCTTT
TRBV5-4	-	-	TRBJ1-2	15	CASSLVAVPNYGYTF	TGTGCCAGCAGCTTGGTGGCAGTACCTAACTATGGCTACACCTTC
TRBV5-1	-	-	TRBJ2-2	15	CASSLGTSTTGELFF	TGCGCCAGCAGCTTAGGGACTTCGACCACCGGGGAGCTGTTTTTT
TRBV29-1	once	-	TRBJ1-1	12	CSPAEVNTEAFF	TGCAGCCCCGCCGAAGTGAACACTGAAGCTTTCTTT
TRBV9	-	TRBD1	TRBJ2-1	18	CASSVALLSGTGPGEQFF	TGTGCCAGCAGCGTAGCCCTCCTTTCCGGGACAGGCCCTGGTGAGCAGTTCTTC
TRBV2	-	-	TRBJ2-3	11	CASRTMDTQYF	TGTGCCAGCAGAACAATGGATACGCAGTATTTT
TRBV23-1	-	-	TRBJ1-2	11	CASSPAMYLTF	TGCGCCAGCAGCCCCGCGATGTATCTCACCTTC
TRBV5-1	-	-	TRBJ2-1	14	CASSFYSAYNEQFF	TGCGCCAGCAGCTTTTACTCAGCCTACAATGAGCAGTTCTTC
TRBV6-2/TRBV6-3	-	-	TRBJ2-5	21	CASSYSKSPRFAYPLAETQYF	TGTGCCAGCAGTTACTCGAAGTCCCCCCGATTCGCATACCCCTTGGCAGAGACCCAGTACTTC
TRBV30	-	TRBD1	TRBJ1-1	13	CAWSVTGGTEAFF	TGTGCCTGGAGTGTTACAGGGGGCACTGAAGCTTTCTTT
TRBV7-3	-	-	TRBJ1-2	12	CASSLNGYGYTF	TGTGCCAGCAGCTTAAACGGGTATGGCTACACCTTC
TRBV24-1	-	-	TRBJ1-2	12	CATSDLLGRYTF	TGTGCCACCAGTGATTTGCTGGGCCGCTACACCTTC
TRBV29-1	-	-	TRBJ1-1	12	CSVLTGQTEAFF	TGCAGCGTTCTTACGGGGCAAACTGAAGCTTTCTTT
TRBV20-1	-	-	TRBJ2-3	13	CSASPNRRDTQYF	TGCAGTGCTTCACCCAACAGACGGGATACGCAGTATTTT
TRBV6-4	once	-	TRBJ1-2	12	CASSDSWGGYTF	TGTGCCAGCAGTGACTCGTGGGGGGGCTACACCTTC
TRBV30	-	-	TRBJ2-7	12	CAWSSSRYEQYF	TGTGCCTGGAGTTCTAGTAGGTACGAGCAGTACTTC
TRBV7-9	-	-	TRBJ2-1	16	CASSPLGWSSYNEQFF	TGTGCCAGCAGCCCCCTGGGGTGGAGCTCCTACAATGAGCAGTTCTTC
TRBV6-5	-	-	TRBJ1-4	15	CASSPPKAGLEKLFF	TGTGCCAGCAGCCCCCCTAAGGCGGGACTTGAAAAACTGTTTTTT
TRBV6-5	-	-	TRBJ1-1	13	CASRKEGYTEAFF	TGTGCCAGCAGGAAGGAGGGCTACACTGAAGCTTTCTTT
TRBV19	once	-	TRBJ2-7	13	CADPRLTIYEQYF	TGTGCCGACCCCCGGCTGACTATCTACGAGCAGTACTTC
TRBV6-4	-	-	TRBJ1-1	13	CASSEEGNTEAFF	TGTGCCAGCAGTGAGGAGGGTAACACTGAAGCTTTCTTT
TRBV7-9	few	TRBD1	TRBJ2-7	14	CASSLNRGRHEQYF	TGTGCCAGCAGCTTAAACAGGGGGCGTCACGAGCAGTACTTC
TRBV29-1	-	TRBD2	TRBJ2-1	13	CSVGLAGVGEQFF	TGCAGCGTAGGCCTAGCGGGAGTCGGGGAGCAGTTCTTC
TRBV18	-	-	TRBJ2-3	12	CASSPGTDTQYF	TGTGCCAGCTCACCCGGCACAGATACGCAGTATTTT
TRBV6-7	-	TRBD1	TRBJ1-3	19	CASSYGFLKDRPSGNTIYF	TGTGCCAGCAGTTACGGCTTCCTGAAGGACAGGCCATCCGGAAACACCATATATTTT
TRBV5-6	-	TRBD1	TRBJ1-4	15	CASSLNSKDREKLFF	TGTGCCAGCAGCCTGAACTCAAAGGACAGGGAAAAACTGTTTTTT
TRBV6-1	-	-	TRBJ2-5	13	CASSEFWSETQYF	TGTGCCAGCAGTGAATTCTGGTCAGAGACCCAGTACTTC
TRBV30	-	-	TRBJ2-3	13	CASGGPPADTQYF	TGTGCCTCTGGGGGCCCGCCAGCAGATACGCAGTATTTT
TRBV19	once	-	TRBJ2-3	14	CASSHDRSTDTQYF	TGTGCCAGTAGTCACGACCGCAGCACAGATACGCAGTATTTT
TRBV12-5	-	TRBD2	TRBJ2-1	15	CASGLRRELRSEQFF	TGTGCTAGTGGTTTGCGGCGGGAGTTACGTAGTGAGCAGTTCTTC